This T cell receptor (beta chain) emerged from a study of CD8 T cells in ankylosing spondylitis. Findings of the study overall: CD8+ cells made up the disease-linked clones, which were relatively rare in peripheral blood. Blood of patients with ankylosing spondylitis appeared to be characterized by a TCR beta motif of eight highly homologous variants. Reports say disease-linked clones showed up significantly more in matched ankylosing spondylitis synovial fluid.

This clonotype was seen ten or more times. Its antigen remains unidentified. Using quantitative 5'-RACE with molecular barcodes, the authors made TCR beta libraries. Using its own MiXCR run on the 5' RACE reads, TCRdb lists one record per CDR3 protein. The sample includes about 250,000 distinct CDR3 sequences, roughly 18% of them seen just once. Looked up from germline, CDR1 is MNHEY and CDR2 is SMNVEV (reference sequence). The CDR3 length is 13 residues. V gave up 6 bases and J gave up 1 base, with 10 bases separating them. The origin of this receptor is a male donor with ankylosing spondylitis or in good health (not recorded which). The specimen sequenced was blood, either unsorted or a sorted T cell fraction (not recorded which). The chain is built from TRBV27 and TRBJ2-7; D not certain. Here the CDR3 DNA reads TGTGCCAGCAGCTGGACCGTTTCCTACGAGCAGTACTTC. Its translation: CASSWTVSYEQYF.